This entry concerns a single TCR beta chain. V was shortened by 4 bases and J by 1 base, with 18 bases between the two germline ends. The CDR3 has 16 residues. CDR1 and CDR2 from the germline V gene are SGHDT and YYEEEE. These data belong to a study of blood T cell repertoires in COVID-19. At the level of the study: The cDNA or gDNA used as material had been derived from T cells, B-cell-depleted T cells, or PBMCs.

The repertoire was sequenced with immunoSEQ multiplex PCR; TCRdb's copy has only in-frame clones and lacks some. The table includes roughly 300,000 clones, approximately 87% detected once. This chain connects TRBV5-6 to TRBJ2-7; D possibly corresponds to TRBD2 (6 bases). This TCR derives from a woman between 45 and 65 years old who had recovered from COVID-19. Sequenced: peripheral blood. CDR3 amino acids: CASSATKTSKSYEQYF. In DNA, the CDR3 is TGTGCCAGCAGCGCGACCAAGACTAGTAAATCCTACGAGCAGTACTTC. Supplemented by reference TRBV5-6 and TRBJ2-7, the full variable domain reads DAGVTQSPTHLIKTRGQQVTLRCSPKSGHDTVSWYQQALGQGPQFIFQYYEEEERQRGNFPDRFSGHQFPNYSSELNVNALLLGDSALYLCASSATKTSKSYEQYFGPGTRLTVT.